The 21 T cell receptor beta chains below were found in one sample sequenced in a study of T cell responses to AZD1222 COVID-19 vaccine. The data were produced by immunoSEQ multiplex PCR, yet TCRdb's version contains in-frame clones alone and is incomplete. The sample includes roughly 140,000 clones, approximately 90% of them seen just once. Sequenced here: peripheral blood, sampled 28 days after the second AZD1222 dose. The receptor source for this set is an adult who received the AZD1222 COVID-19 vaccine.

The chain combines TRBV18 with TRBJ1-1; the match to TRBD1 covers 7 bases. The CDR3 covers 15 residues. Germline V CDR1 and CDR2: KGHSH, LQKENI. V lost 5 bases and J lost 0; bases outside the gene matches: 6. The CDR3 loop is CASSEGQVMNTEAFF. The CDR3 DNA is TGTGCCAGCTCAGAAGGACAGGTCATGAACACTGAAGCTTTCTTT.

On this clone itself: Other DNA sequences in this sample translate to the same CDR3. V is TRBV2 and J is TRBJ1-5; D unclear. V was shortened by 6 bases and J by 2 bases, with 8 bases between the two germline ends. The CDR3 contains 13 residues. Germline-derived CDR1 and CDR2 are SNHLY and FYNNEI. The CDR3 DNA is TGTGCCAGCAGAGGTACGGGCAATCAGCCCCAGCATTTT. Protein: CASRGTGNQPQHF.

The chain carries TRBV7-2 and TRBJ1-1; 9 nucleotides agree with TRBD1. Germline V gives CDR1 SGHTA, CDR2 FQGNSA. The J segment lost 4 bases and the V segment lost 7 bases, leaving 7 bases of the junction unmatched. The CDR3 contains 14 residues. The CDR3 DNA is TGTGCCAGCATCCAGGGGACAGGGTCCACTGAAGCTTTCTTT. It encodes CASIQGTGSTEAFF.

The chain has TRBV18 and TRBJ1-3; D is undetermined. V was cut by 3 bases and J by 2 bases, with 20 bases left in between. CDR3 length: 18 amino acids. Germline V gene data show CDR1 as KGHSH and CDR2 as LQKENI. CDR3 amino acids: CASSPPNLQGQPGNTIYF. CDR3 bases: TGTGCCAGCTCACCCCCCAACCTCCAAGGTCAACCTGGAAACACCATATATTTT.

The chain couples TRBV4-2 to TRBJ1-1; unclear D gene. Germline CDR1 reads LGHNA; CDR2 reads YNFKEQ. The CDR3 totals 16 residues. The germline V and J ends were trimmed by 1 base and 7 bases, with 19 bases remaining between them. This CDR3 reads CASSQAPDGNEREAFF. The DNA of the CDR3 is TGTGCCAGCAGCCAAGCTCCGGACGGGAACGAGCGTGAAGCTTTCTTT.

The chain is built from TRBV24-1 and TRBJ1-2; D is unclear. V was trimmed by 9 bases and J by 0 bases, leaving 16 bases between them. CDR1 and CDR2 from the germline V gene are KGHDR and SFDVKD. This CDR3 region has 15 residues. The CDR3 region has the DNA TGTGCCACCGGCGCCGCAAGTGGGGCTAACTATGGCTACACCTTC. Amino acids: CATGAASGANYGYTF.

This CDR3 is CASSSRLAEISSYNEQFF. CDR3 coding DNA: TGTGCCAGCAGTTCCCGACTAGCGGAGATTAGCTCCTACAATGAGCAGTTCTTC. The rearrangement joins TRBV27 to TRBJ2-1, with 9 bases fitting TRBD2. CDR1 is MNHEY and CDR2 is SMNVEV in the germline V gene (reference sequence). This CDR3 is built from 18 residues. V was clipped by 4 bases and J by 0 bases; unmatched bases: 10.

CDR3 nucleotides: TGTGCCAGCAGCCCGGGGGGTAACATTCAGTACTTC. It specifies CASSPGGNIQYF. The chain combines TRBV28 with TRBJ2-4; 7 bases align to TRBD2. The germline CDR1 and CDR2 sequences are MDHEN and SYDVKM. Trimming removed 6 bases from V and 7 bases from J; junction bases left unmatched: 3. This CDR3 has 12 amino acids.

On this clone: A single base separates this from a much larger clone, so it may be a read error. Different DNA sequences within this sample yield the same CDR3. The rearrangement uses TRBV29-1 and TRBJ1-1, with TRBD1 identical over 8 bases. The V segment lost 3 bases and the J segment 3 bases; nucleotides outside the gene matches: 3. The CDR3 consists of 13 residues. The V gene's germline CDR1 is SQVTM and CDR2 ANQGSEA. CDR3 loop: CSVDETGDTEAFF. The CDR3 nucleotides are TGCAGCGTTGACGAGACAGGGGACACTGAAGCTTTCTTT. Drawing the rest from reference TRBV29-1 and TRBJ1-1, the complete variable domain is SAVISQKPSRDICQRGTSLTIQCQVDSQVTMMFWYRQQPGQSLTLIATANQGSEATYESGFVIDKFPISRPNLTFSTLTVSNMSPEDSSIYLCSVDETGDTEAFFGQGTRLTVV.

The V and J genes are TRBV11-2 and TRBJ1-2; D is possibly TRBD1 (5 bases). Germline CDR1 is SGHAT and CDR2 is FQNNGV. Between the trimmed V and J ends, which lost 5 bases and 5 bases, there was a span of 21 bases. The CDR3 consists of 16 residues. As DNA, the CDR3 is TGTGCCAGCAGCCCCTCCGGAGGGGCTCGAGGGTATGGCTACACCTTC. Protein sequence: CASSPSGGARGYGYTF.

This clone was recorded once. The chain uses TRBV7-3 and TRBJ2-1, with 9 positions matching TRBD2. The CDR3 length is 15 residues. The V and J ends lost 0 bases and 8 bases, in that order; junction bases with no gene match: 5. From germline, CDR1 is SGHTA and CDR2 FQGTGA. The CDR3 nucleotides are TGTGCCAGCAGCTTAACCGGCGGGGGGGCCGATGAGCAGTTCTTC. It translates to CASSLTGGGADEQFF.

Points on this clone: Its ends do not fully match the called genes, so a read error is possible. This rearrangement joins TRBV6-1 to TRBJ1-1; a weak D match, TRBD1 (6 bases). The CDR3 length is 11 residues. CDR1 and CDR2 (germline): MNHNS, SASEGT. This CDR3 is CASSERGGGGF. The CDR3 DNA sequence: TGTGCCAGCAGTGAACGCGGAGGGGGGGGTTTT.

The V and J genes are TRBV28 and TRBJ1-3; a possible D gene is TRBD1 (5 bases). The CDR3 sequence is 16 residues long. V gave up 5 bases and J gave up 4 bases, with 18 bases separating them. From germline, CDR1 is MDHEN and CDR2 SYDVKM. The CDR3 protein is CASSIYRDPKGNTIYF. CDR3 bases: TGTGCCAGCAGTATATACCGGGACCCTAAGGGAAACACCATATATTTT.

The genes are TRBV2 and TRBJ1-1; 7 bases align to TRBD1. Unmatched junction bases numbered 8, after V lost 5 bases and J lost 5 bases. The CDR3 contains 14 residues. Looked up from germline, CDR1 is SNHLY and CDR2 is FYNNEI. The CDR3, as DNA: TGTGCCAGCAGTCCCGGGACAGTCAGGACTGAAGCTTTCTTT. Amino acid sequence: CASSPGTVRTEAFF.

The CDR3 DNA is TGTGCCAGCAGTTCTCCCGGACAGGGGCGACATTCACCCCTCCACTTT. It is translated as CASSSPGQGRHSPLHF. V usage is TRBV27 and J usage is TRBJ1-6, with 9 nucleotides matching TRBD1. Germline-derived CDR1 and CDR2 are MNHEY and SMNVEV (reference sequence). The CDR3 is 16 amino acids. Losses at the gene ends were 4 bases for V and 8 bases for J; bases not matched to a gene: 9.

The chain is built from TRBV5-1 and TRBJ2-3; no firm D call. The CDR3 covers 15 residues. Trimming pared 1 base from V and 2 bases from J, leaving 11 bases between. Per germline, CDR1 SGHRS and CDR2 YFSETQ. The CDR3 region is CASSLNKRITDTQYF. As DNA, the CDR3 is TGCGCCAGCAGCTTGAACAAGCGCATCACAGATACGCAGTATTTT.

The CDR3 sequence is CASSDNTGGWDTIYF. The CDR3 DNA reads as TGCGCCAGCAGCGATAATACAGGGGGCTGGGACACCATATATTTT. The chain carries TRBV5-1 and TRBJ1-3; TRBD1 agrees at 9 bases. This CDR3 is 15 amino acids long. V trimming: 4 bases; J trimming: 8 bases; junction bases outside the gene matches: 10. The germline CDR1 and CDR2 sequences are SGHRS and YFSETQ.

The chain employs TRBV6-1 and TRBJ1-5; the D gene is possibly TRBD1 (6 bases). Germline CDR1 reads MNHNS; CDR2 reads SASEGT. Trimming removed 2 bases from V and 5 bases from J, with 13 bases in between. The CDR3 length is 15 residues. Here the CDR3 DNA reads TGTGCCAGCAGTGAACGCCTACAGGGCCATCAGCCCCAGCATTTT. Amino acid sequence: CASSERLQGHQPQHF.

CDR3 nucleotides: TGTGCCAGCAGCTTACGGTGGGGGAATAAGGCTTTCTTT. Translation gives CASSLRWGNKAFF. The chain combines TRBV7-3 with TRBJ1-1, with D maybe TRBD1 (5 bases). This CDR3 has 13 amino acids. Germline V gene data show CDR1 as SGHTA and CDR2 as FQGTGA. Between the trimmed V and J ends, which lost 2 bases and 11 bases, there was a span of 15 bases. The whole variable domain, filled in from reference TRBV7-3 and TRBJ1-1, reads GAGVSQTPSNKVTEKGKYVELRCDPISGHTALYWYRQSLGQGPEFLIYFQGTGAADDSGLPNDRFFAVRPEGSVSTLKIQRTERGDSAVYLCASSLRWGNKAFFGQGTRLTVV.

The chain carries TRBV12-3 or TRBV12-4 and TRBJ2-1; D remains unclear. The CDR3 runs to 12 residues. The ends were cut back, 3 bases at V and 4 bases at J, with 4 bases in the middle. The CDR3 sequence: CASSFGYNEQFF. Here the CDR3 DNA reads TGTGCCAGCAGTTTCGGTTACAATGAGCAGTTCTTC.

The chain uses TRBV3-1 (or the pseudogene TRBV3-2) and TRBJ1-5; D not resolved. With 2 bases removed from V and 6 bases from J, the gap between germline ends came to 11 bases. The germline gives CDR1 LGHDT, CDR2 YNNKEL (reference sequence). The CDR3 is 14 amino acids. DNA of the CDR3: TGTGCCAGCAGCCAATCGTCCGACGCTCAGCCCCAGCATTTT. Translating it yields CASSQSSDAQPQHF.